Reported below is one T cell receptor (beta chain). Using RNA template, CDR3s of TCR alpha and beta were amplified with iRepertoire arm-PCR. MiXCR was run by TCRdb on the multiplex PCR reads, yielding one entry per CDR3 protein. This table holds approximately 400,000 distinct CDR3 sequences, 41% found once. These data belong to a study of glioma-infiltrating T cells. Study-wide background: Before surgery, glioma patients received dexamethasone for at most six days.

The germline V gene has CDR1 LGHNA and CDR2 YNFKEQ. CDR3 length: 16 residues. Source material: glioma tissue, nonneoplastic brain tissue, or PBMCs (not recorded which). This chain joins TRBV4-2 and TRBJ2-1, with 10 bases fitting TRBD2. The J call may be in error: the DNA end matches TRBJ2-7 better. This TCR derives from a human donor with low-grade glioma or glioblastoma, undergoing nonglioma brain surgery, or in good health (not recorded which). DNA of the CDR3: TGTGCCAGCAGCCGAGGGACTAGCGAGAGCTCCTACGAGCAGTACTTC. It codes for CASSRGTSESSYEQYF.